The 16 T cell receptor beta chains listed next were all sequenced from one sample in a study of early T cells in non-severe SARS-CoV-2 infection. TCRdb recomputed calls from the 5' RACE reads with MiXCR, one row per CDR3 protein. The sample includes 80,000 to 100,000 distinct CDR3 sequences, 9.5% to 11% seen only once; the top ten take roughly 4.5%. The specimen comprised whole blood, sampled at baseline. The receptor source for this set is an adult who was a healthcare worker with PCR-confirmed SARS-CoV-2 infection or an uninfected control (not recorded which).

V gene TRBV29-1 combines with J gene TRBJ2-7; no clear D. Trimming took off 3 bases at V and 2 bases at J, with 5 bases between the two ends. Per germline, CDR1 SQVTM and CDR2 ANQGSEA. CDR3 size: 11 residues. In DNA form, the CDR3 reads TGCAGCGTTGAGGGAACCTACGAGCAGTACTTC. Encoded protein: CSVEGTYEQYF.

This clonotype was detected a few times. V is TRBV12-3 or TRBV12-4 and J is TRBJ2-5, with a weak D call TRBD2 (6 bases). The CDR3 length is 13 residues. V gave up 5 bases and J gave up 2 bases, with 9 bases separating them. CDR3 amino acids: CASSRDLQETQYF. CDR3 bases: TGTGCCAGCAGTCGGGACTTACAAGAGACCCAGTACTTC.

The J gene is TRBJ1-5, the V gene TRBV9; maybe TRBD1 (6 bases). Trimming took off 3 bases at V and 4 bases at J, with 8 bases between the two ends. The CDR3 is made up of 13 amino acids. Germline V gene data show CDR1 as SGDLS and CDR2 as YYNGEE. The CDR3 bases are TGTGCCAGCAGCGCAGGGACAAATCAGCCCCAGCATTTT. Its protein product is CASSAGTNQPQHF. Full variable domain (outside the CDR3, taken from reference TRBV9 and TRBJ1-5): DSGVTQTPKHLITATGQRVTLRCSPRSGDLSVYWYQQSLDQGLQFLIQYYNGEERAKGNILERFSAQQFPDLHSELNLSSLELGDSALYFCASSAGTNQPQHFGDGTRLSIL.

CDR3 amino acids: CASSPGPWRRNGYTF. As DNA, the CDR3 is TGTGCCAGCAGCCCGGGACCCTGGAGAAGGAATGGCTACACCTTC. The chain combines TRBV6-5 with TRBJ1-2; D possibly corresponds to TRBD1 (5 bases). Per the germline V gene, CDR1 is MNHEY and CDR2 is SVGAGI. Trimming shortened V by 6 bases and J by 6 bases, and 20 bases separated the two germline ends. The CDR3 is 15 residues long.

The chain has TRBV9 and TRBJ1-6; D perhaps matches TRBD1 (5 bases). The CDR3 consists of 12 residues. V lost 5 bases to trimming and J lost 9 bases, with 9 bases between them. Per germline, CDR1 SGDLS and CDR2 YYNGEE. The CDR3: CASSSRGSPLHF. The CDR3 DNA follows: TGTGCCAGCAGTTCAAGGGGTTCACCCCTCCACTTT.

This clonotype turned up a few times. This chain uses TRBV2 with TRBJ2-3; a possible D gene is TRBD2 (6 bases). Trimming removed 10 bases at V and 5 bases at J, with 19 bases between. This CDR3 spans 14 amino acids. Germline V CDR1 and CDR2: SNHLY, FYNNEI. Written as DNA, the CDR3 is TGTGCCACTTTGGAGGAGCCAGCGGGAGATACGCAGTATTTT. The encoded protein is CATLEEPAGDTQYF.

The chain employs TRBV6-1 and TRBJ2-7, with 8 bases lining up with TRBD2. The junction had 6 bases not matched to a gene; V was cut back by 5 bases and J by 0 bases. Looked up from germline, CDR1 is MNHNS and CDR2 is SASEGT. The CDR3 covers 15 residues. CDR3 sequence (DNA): TGTGCCAGCAGTAGTCAGCGGGGGAACTCCTACGAGCAGTACTTC. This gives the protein CASSSQRGNSYEQYF.

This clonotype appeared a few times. The CDR3 DNA reads as TGCGCCAGCGGGGGTTTAGGACTAGCGGGGACAGCCAAAAACATTCAGTACTTC. The encoded protein is CASGGLGLAGTAKNIQYF. This chain links TRBV4-1 with TRBJ2-4, with 12 bases identical to TRBD2. Germline lookup yields CDR1 MGHRA and CDR2 YSYEKL. The CDR3 is made up of 18 amino acids. Trimming removed 8 bases from V and 0 bases from J; junction bases left unmatched: 11.

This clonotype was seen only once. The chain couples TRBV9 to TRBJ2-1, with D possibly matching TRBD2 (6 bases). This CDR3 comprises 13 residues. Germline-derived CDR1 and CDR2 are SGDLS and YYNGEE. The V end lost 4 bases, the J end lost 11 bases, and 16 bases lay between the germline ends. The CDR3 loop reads CASSSGLRGQQFF. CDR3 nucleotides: TGTGCCAGCAGCTCCGGACTAAGAGGACAGCAGTTCTTC.

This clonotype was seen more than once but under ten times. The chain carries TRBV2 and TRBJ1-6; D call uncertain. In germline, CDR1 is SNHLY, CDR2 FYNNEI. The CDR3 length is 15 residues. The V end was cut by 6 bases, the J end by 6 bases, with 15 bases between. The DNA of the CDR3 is TGTGCCAGCAGCCCCCGAGGGAGCCTTAATTCACCCCTCCACTTT. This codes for CASSPRGSLNSPLHF.

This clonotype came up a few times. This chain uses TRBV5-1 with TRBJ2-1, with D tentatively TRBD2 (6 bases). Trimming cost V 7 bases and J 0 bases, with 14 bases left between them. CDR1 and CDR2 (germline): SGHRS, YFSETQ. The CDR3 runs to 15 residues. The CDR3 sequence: CASGRAGGSYNEQFF. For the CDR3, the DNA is TGCGCCAGCGGCCGTGCCGGGGGCTCCTACAATGAGCAGTTCTTC.

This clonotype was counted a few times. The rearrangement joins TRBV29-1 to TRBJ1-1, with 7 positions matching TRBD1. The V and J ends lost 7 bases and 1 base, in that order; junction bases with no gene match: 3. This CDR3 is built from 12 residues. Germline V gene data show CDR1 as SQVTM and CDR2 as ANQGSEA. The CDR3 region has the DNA TGCAGCGCGGGACAGCAGAACACTGAAGCTTTCTTT. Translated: CSAGQQNTEAFF.

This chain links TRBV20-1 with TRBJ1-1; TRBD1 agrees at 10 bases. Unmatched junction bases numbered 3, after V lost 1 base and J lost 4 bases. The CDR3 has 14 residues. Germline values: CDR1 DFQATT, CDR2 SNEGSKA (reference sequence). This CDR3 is CSARGRTGGTEAFF. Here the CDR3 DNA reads TGCAGTGCTAGAGGCCGGACAGGGGGCACTGAAGCTTTCTTT.

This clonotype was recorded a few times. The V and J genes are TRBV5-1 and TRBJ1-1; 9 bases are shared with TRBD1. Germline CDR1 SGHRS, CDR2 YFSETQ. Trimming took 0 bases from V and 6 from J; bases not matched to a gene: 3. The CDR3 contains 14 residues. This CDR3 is CASSLGGQGSEAFF. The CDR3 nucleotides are TGCGCCAGCAGCTTGGGGGGACAGGGATCTGAAGCTTTCTTT.

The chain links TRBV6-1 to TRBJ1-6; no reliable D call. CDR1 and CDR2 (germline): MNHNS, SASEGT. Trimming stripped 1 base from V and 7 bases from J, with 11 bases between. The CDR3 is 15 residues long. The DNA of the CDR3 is TGTGCCAGCAGTGAAGGGGCGGAGGCGAATTCACCCCTCCACTTT. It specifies CASSEGAEANSPLHF.

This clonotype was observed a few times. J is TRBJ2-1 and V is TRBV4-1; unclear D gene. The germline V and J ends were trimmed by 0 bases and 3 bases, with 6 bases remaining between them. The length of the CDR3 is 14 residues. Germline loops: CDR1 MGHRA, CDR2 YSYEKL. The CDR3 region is CASSQEGDYNEQFF. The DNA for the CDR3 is TGCGCCAGCAGCCAAGAAGGAGACTACAATGAGCAGTTCTTC.